This T cell receptor (beta chain) emerged from a study of identical twins. This clonotype has a count of ten or more. One entry per CDR3 protein, called by TCRdb with MiXCR from the 5' RACE reads. The sample yields 700,000 or so distinct CDR3 sequences, 21% seen once. This CDR3 spans 11 amino acids. Trimming stripped 5 bases from V and 7 bases from J, with 9 bases between. Germline lookup yields CDR1 DFQATT and CDR2 SNEGSKA (reference sequence). These data also featured in a second study, about T cells expressing NK-cell markers.

The specimen sequenced was PBMCs. The TCR originated in a young woman in good health. The chain links TRBV20-1 to TRBJ2-1; D remains unclear. The CDR3 protein is CSAVTGNEQFF. CDR3 sequence (DNA): TGCAGTGCTGTCACGGGTAATGAGCAGTTCTTC.